The TCR beta chain described here comes from a study of cytomegalovirus exposure and HLA in healthy donors. V lost 3 bases and J lost 3, with 12 bases in between. CDR1 and CDR2 (germline): MNHNS, SASEGT. CDR3 length equals 15 residues. The PCR employed 60 Vbeta primers together with 13 Jbeta primers. The method was immunoSEQ multiplex PCR; TCRdb's version includes in-frame clones alone and lacks a portion of them. The sample has about 160,000 clones, roughly 75% seen once. Sample: PBMCs. The TCR comes from a female donor in good health and CMV-seronegative. The gene calls are TRBV6-1 and TRBJ2-4, with D perhaps TRBD1 (6 bases). The CDR3 loop is CASSDRGIGKNIQYF. CDR3 nucleotides: TGTGCCAGCAGTGACAGGGGAATTGGCAAAAACATTCAGTACTTC.